This T cell receptor beta chain was sequenced in a study of a mutant IDH1 vaccine in newly diagnosed glioma. Study at large: Treated patients comprised around 62% males and 37.5% females, mean age approximately 42 years.

Germline V gene sequence: CDR1 SGHRS, CDR2 YFSETQ. The germline V and J ends were trimmed by 4 bases and 5 bases, with 19 bases remaining between them. This CDR3 comprises 15 residues. Here immunoSEQ multiplex PCR was the method, and the copy in TCRdb shows in-frame clones only, minus some. The repertoire holds around 30,000 clones, with around nine tenths as singletons. Study-level results: Altogether, about 93% of patients exhibited vaccine-induced immune responses.

A word on this clone: Its antigen remains unidentified.

Documented time point: week 47, end of study. What each vaccine dose contained was 300 ug of mutant IDH1 20-mer peptide, accompanied by topical imiquimod. The sequencing used PBMCs, collected from a glioma patient whose treatment included an IDH1 peptide vaccine. This TCR was sampled from a man in his forties with glioma. J is TRBJ2-7 and V is TRBV5-1, with D perhaps matching TRBD1 (5 bases). The DNA for the CDR3 is TGCGCCAGCAGCCCCACAGGTAGGCCCCCTCACGAGCAGTACTTC. It specifies CASSPTGRPPHEQYF.